Below are 32 T cell receptor beta chains sequenced from a single sample in a study of graft-versus-host responses after intestinal transplantation. Generated by immunoSEQ multiplex PCR, the TCRdb table keeps only in-frame clones and is missing some. Here the sample spans around 110,000 clones, around 92% being singletons. These receptors' antigens are unknown. This sample comprised unstimulated CD8+ T cells sorted from spleen or lymph node cells, obtained before transplant. The source of these receptors is a human donor who was the organ donor for an intestinal transplant.

A single count supports this clone. The chain links TRBV2 to TRBJ2-3, with no clear D. The CDR3 has 13 amino acids. Germline CDR1 and CDR2: SNHLY and FYNNEI. V lost 0 bases to trimming and J lost 7 bases, with 8 bases between them. CDR3: CASSEAKAYTQYF. In nucleotides, the CDR3 is TGTGCCAGCAGTGAAGCAAAGGCTTATACGCAGTATTTT. Filled out from reference TRBV2 and TRBJ2-3, the complete variable domain reads EPEVTQTPSHQVTQMGQEVILRCVPISNHLYFYWYRQILGQKVEFLVSFYNNEISEKSEIFDDQFSVERPDGSNFTLKIRSTKLEDSAMYFCASSEAKAYTQYFGPGTRLTVL.

The chain carries TRBV5-1 and TRBJ2-1; D may be TRBD2 (6 bases). V lost 1 base and J 4 bases, leaving 12 bases between the germline ends. The germline V gene has CDR1 SGHRS and CDR2 YFSETQ. The CDR3 sequence is 15 residues long. CDR3 region: CASSLFAGSYNEQFF. The CDR3, as DNA: TGCGCCAGCAGCTTGTTTGCGGGATCATACAATGAGCAGTTCTTC.

This clone was seen just once. The chain is built from TRBV25-1 and TRBJ1-4; no definite D call. V was shortened by 6 bases and J by 4 bases, with 18 bases between the two germline ends. This CDR3 has 16 amino acids. CDR1 and CDR2 (germline): MGHDK, SYGVNS. The CDR3 DNA reads TGTGCCAGCAGAGCCGGTCGTGGGTGGGATAATGAAAAACTGTTTTTT. This sequence encodes CASRAGRGWDNEKLFF.

CDR3 DNA: TGCGCCAGCAGCTTGGGCTGGGACCAGTACTTC. This translates into CASSLGWDQYF. The V call is TRBV5-1, the J call TRBJ2-5; D unresolved. Trimming removed 0 bases at V and 10 bases at J, with 7 bases between. The CDR3 is 11 amino acids. From germline, CDR1 is SGHRS and CDR2 YFSETQ.

The chain joins TRBV9 to TRBJ2-7; no firm D call. Germline-derived CDR1 and CDR2 are SGDLS and YYNGEE. This CDR3 comprises 14 residues. Trimming cost V 4 bases and J 0 bases, with 11 bases left between them. CDR3: CASSRYESSYEQYF. The CDR3 nucleotides are TGTGCCAGCAGCAGATATGAGAGCTCCTACGAGCAGTACTTC.

This clone was detected once. The chain uses TRBV4-2 and TRBJ2-1, with 7 bases that match TRBD2. CDR1 and CDR2 from the germline V gene are LGHNA and YNFKEQ. V gave up 0 bases and J gave up 8 bases; unmatched junction bases: 10. This CDR3 has 16 residues. CDR3 in DNA: TGTGCCAGCAGCCAAGAATTGGGATTGGGAGGGGATGAGCAGTTCTTC. Protein sequence: CASSQELGLGGDEQFF.

The rearrangement uses TRBV19 and TRBJ2-7, with 12 nucleotides matching TRBD2. After removal of 5 bases from V and 6 bases from J, the junction contained 2 bases not matched to a gene. Germline CDR1 and CDR2: LNHDA and SQIVND (reference sequence). The CDR3 runs 13 residues. The CDR3 region is CASSGLAGTEQYF. The CDR3 region has the DNA TGTGCCAGTAGTGGACTAGCGGGAACCGAGCAGTACTTC.

The chain is built from TRBV27 and TRBJ1-5, with TRBD1 matching 9 bases. Germline CDR1 is MNHEY and CDR2 is SMNVEV (reference sequence). This CDR3 region has 17 residues. After removal of 5 bases from V and 0 bases from J, the junction contained 8 bases not matched to a gene. For the CDR3, the DNA is TGTGCCAGCAGTCCAGGGACAGGGAAGGATAGCAATCAGCCCCAGCATTTT. Translating it yields CASSPGTGKDSNQPQHF.

This clone was detected once. The J gene is TRBJ2-3, the V gene TRBV9, with D maybe TRBD1 (6 bases). CDR3 length: 13 residues. Germline CDR1 is SGDLS and CDR2 is YYNGEE. The V end was cut by 1 base, the J end by 4 bases, with 7 bases between. The CDR3 bases are TGTGCCAGCAGCGTAAACAGGGCAGATACGCAGTATTTT. It is translated as CASSVNRADTQYF. The variable domain in full, completed from reference TRBV9 and TRBJ2-3, reads DSGVTQTPKHLITATGQRVTLRCSPRSGDLSVYWYQQSLDQGLQFLIQYYNGEERAKGNILERFSAQQFPDLHSELNLSSLELGDSALYFCASSVNRADTQYFGPGTRLTVL.

The chain joins TRBV7-8 to TRBJ2-3; 8 bases fit TRBD1. The trim removed 0 bases at V and 3 bases at J, leaving 11 bases unmatched. Per germline, CDR1 SGHVS and CDR2 FQNEAQ. CDR3 length: 18 residues. The chain's CDR3 is CASSLAYFGRGRTDTQYF. DNA for the CDR3: TGTGCCAGCAGCTTAGCCTACTTTGGCAGGGGGCGGACAGATACGCAGTATTTT.

The chain has TRBV5-4 and TRBJ1-4, with D hard to call. This CDR3 has 16 amino acids. Germline values: CDR1 SGHNT, CDR2 YYREEE (reference sequence). Trimming pared 1 base from V and 7 bases from J, leaving 17 bases between. CDR3: CASSLNSDLPGEKLFF. DNA of the CDR3: TGTGCCAGCAGCTTGAATTCCGACCTTCCAGGTGAAAAACTGTTTTTT.

The chain couples TRBV10-1 to TRBJ1-2, with TRBD1 matching over 7 bases. The CDR3 loop spans 13 amino acids. The J segment lost 12 bases and the V segment lost 7 bases, leaving 14 bases of the junction unmatched. The germline CDR1 and CDR2 sequences are WNHNN and SYGVQD (reference sequence). CDR3 sequence: CASTRGQRTSHTF. Here the CDR3 DNA reads TGCGCCAGCACGAGGGGACAGCGAACCTCCCACACCTTC.

This clone was seen just once. The chain is built from TRBV28 and TRBJ1-1; D perhaps matches TRBD1 (5 bases). The CDR3 runs 15 residues. V shed 5 bases and J shed 1 base, with 14 bases lying between them. Looked up from germline, CDR1 is MDHEN and CDR2 is SYDVKM. The DNA of the CDR3 is TGTGCCAGCAGTGCATCCCAAACAGGGAACACTGAAGCTTTCTTT. Protein product: CASSASQTGNTEAFF.

This chain joins TRBV18 and TRBJ2-1, with 16 positions matching TRBD2. The CDR3 contains 20 residues. Germline assignment: CDR1 KGHSH and CDR2 LQKENI. Trimming removed 3 bases from V and 6 bases from J; junction bases left unmatched: 14. CDR3 sequence reads: CASSPRPGTSGRAIGNEQFF. The CDR3 nucleotides are TGTGCCAGCTCACCCCGACCCGGGACTAGCGGGAGGGCCATAGGCAATGAGCAGTTCTTC.

This sequence joins TRBV21-1 and TRBJ1-5. TRBV21-1 is tagged as a pseudogene. The CDR3 sequence is 14 residues long. This CDR3 reads CASSKDVELEPQHF. In DNA form, the CDR3 reads TGTGCCAGCAGCAAGGACGTCGAGCTGGAGCCCCAGCATTTT.

Comment on this clone: At one end the junction does not follow the germline gene, possibly because of a read error. The gene calls are TRBV29-1 and TRBJ2-1; 8 nucleotides line up with TRBD2. CDR1 and CDR2 (germline): SQVTM, ANQGSEA. This CDR3 is 16 amino acids long. The CDR3 reads CSVCGAGGSPYTEQFF. CDR3 in DNA: TGCAGCGTTTGTGGGGCGGGAGGCTCTCCCTACACTGAGCAGTTCTTC.

V is TRBV4-1 and J is TRBJ1-1; D is undetermined. The V gene lost 0 bases and the J gene lost 0 bases, with 5 bases spanning the gap. This CDR3 contains 14 residues. The germline V gene has CDR1 MGHRA and CDR2 YSYEKL. CDR3 residues: CASSQERMNTEAFF. The CDR3, as DNA: TGCGCCAGCAGCCAAGAACGAATGAACACTGAAGCTTTCTTT.

This rearrangement joins TRBV27 to TRBJ1-2; D is unclear. Germline lookup yields CDR1 MNHEY and CDR2 SMNVEV (reference sequence). V was trimmed by 5 bases and J by 3 bases, leaving 16 bases between them. CDR3 length: 15 amino acids. CDR3 nucleotide sequence: TGTGCCAGCAGTCCCTCTGTCGAGGCCTACTATGGCTACACCTTC. Translated, it gives CASSPSVEAYYGYTF.

The chain uses TRBV2 and TRBJ1-2; tentatively, D is TRBD1 (5 bases). This CDR3 is built from 14 residues. Trimming took 8 bases from V and 4 from J, leaving 17 bases between them. Germline values: CDR1 SNHLY, CDR2 FYNNEI. The chain's CDR3 is CASYRVGPLYGYTF. The CDR3 coding sequence is TGTGCCAGCTACCGGGTGGGACCTCTCTATGGCTACACCTTC. Full variable domain (rest looked up from reference TRBV2 and TRBJ1-2): EPEVTQTPSHQVTQMGQEVILRCVPISNHLYFYWYRQILGQKVEFLVSFYNNEISEKSEIFDDQFSVERPDGSNFTLKIRSTKLEDSAMYFCASYRVGPLYGYTFGSGTRLTVV.

The V call is TRBV6-5, the J call TRBJ2-7, with 8 bases fitting TRBD2. The germline V gene has CDR1 MNHEY and CDR2 SVGAGI. The CDR3 covers 14 residues. V lost 2 bases, J lost 6 bases, and 6 bases stayed unmatched. CDR3 loop: CASSYIPGTSEQYF. DNA of the CDR3: TGTGCCAGCAGTTACATTCCCGGGACTAGCGAGCAGTACTTC.

The chain couples TRBV11-2 to TRBJ2-7, with TRBD2 matching 10 bases. This CDR3 comprises 15 residues. The V gene's germline CDR1 is SGHAT and CDR2 FQNNGV. V was clipped by 1 base and J by 4 bases; unmatched bases: 4. The CDR3, as DNA: TGTGCCAGCAGCTTAGTGGGACTAGCGCCATACGAGCAGTACTTC. Protein product: CASSLVGLAPYEQYF.

V usage is TRBV5-1 and J usage is TRBJ2-2; 7 bases line up with TRBD1. Germline-derived CDR1 and CDR2 are SGHRS and YFSETQ. J lost 6 bases, V lost 4 bases, and 3 bases had no gene match. The CDR3 contains 13 residues. The CDR3 DNA is TGCGCCAGCAGCAGACAGGGATCCGGGGAGCTGTTTTTT. Protein product: CASSRQGSGELFF.

V usage is TRBV9 and J usage is TRBJ2-3; a weak D match, TRBD2 (5 bases). Germline V gene lookup returns CDR1 SGDLS and CDR2 YYNGEE. V lost 4 bases to trimming and J lost 0 bases, with 15 bases between them. The CDR3 contains 16 residues. CDR3 sequence (DNA): TGTGCCAGCAGCTATCCGGGTAGCGCTAGCACAGATACGCAGTATTTT. Translated: CASSYPGSASTDTQYF.

V is TRBV9 and J is TRBJ2-7; D ambiguous. Germline CDR1 reads SGDLS; CDR2 reads YYNGEE. V was clipped by 0 bases and J by 2 bases, with 9 bases between them. The CDR3 covers 14 residues. The CDR3 nucleotides read TGTGCCAGCAGCGTAGGAGCGTCCGCCTACGAGCAGTACTTC. Protein: CASSVGASAYEQYF. The full variable domain, rest sourced from reference TRBV9 and TRBJ2-7, is DSGVTQTPKHLITATGQRVTLRCSPRSGDLSVYWYQQSLDQGLQFLIQYYNGEERAKGNILERFSAQQFPDLHSELNLSSLELGDSALYFCASSVGASAYEQYFGPGTRLTVT.

V gene TRBV5-1 combines with J gene TRBJ1-3, with a tentative D call TRBD1 (6 bases). Germline-derived CDR1 and CDR2 are SGHRS and YFSETQ. Trimming took 0 bases from V and 0 from J, leaving 25 bases between them. This CDR3 contains 21 residues. The CDR3 loop is CASSLDGRPTGPSASGNTIYF. The CDR3 DNA reads TGCGCCAGCAGCTTGGATGGGAGACCGACAGGACCCAGTGCCTCTGGAAACACCATATATTTT. Using reference TRBV5-1 and TRBJ1-3 for the parts outside the CDR3, the full variable domain is KAGVTQTPRYLIKTRGQQVTLSCSPISGHRSVSWYQQTPGQGLQFLFEYFSETQRNKGNFPGRFSGRQFSNSRSEMNVSTLELGDSALYLCASSLDGRPTGPSASGNTIYFGEGSWLTVV.

The chain carries TRBV27 and TRBJ1-3; maybe TRBD1 (5 bases). The CDR3 runs 16 residues. V lost 0 bases, J lost 6 bases, and 15 bases lay in between. The germline V gene encodes CDR1 MNHEY and CDR2 SMNVEV (reference sequence). CDR3 residues: CASSLSLSGEENTIYF. DNA of the CDR3: TGTGCCAGCAGTTTATCGTTGTCGGGGGAAGAAAACACCATATATTTT.

J is TRBJ2-7 and V is TRBV27; D not resolved. The V gene's germline CDR1 is MNHEY and CDR2 SMNVEV (reference sequence). Trimming left V 3 bases short and J 0 bases short, with 12 bases between. CDR3 length: 15 residues. The CDR3 DNA reads TGTGCCAGCAGTTTTTGGACGGGCGTCTCCTACGAGCAGTACTTC. The encoded protein is CASSFWTGVSYEQYF.

The V and J genes are TRBV6-5 and TRBJ2-2, with a tentative D call TRBD2 (5 bases). The CDR3 consists of 12 residues. Per germline, CDR1 MNHEY and CDR2 SVGAGI. Trimming removed 8 bases at V and 5 bases at J, with 9 bases between. The CDR3 region has the DNA TGTGCCAGCGACCCGGGGACCGGGGAGCTGTTTTTT. It yields the protein CASDPGTGELFF.

This clone appeared a single time. V is TRBV5-5 and J is TRBJ2-1; the D gene could be TRBD1 or TRBD2 (6 bases each). Trimming took 0 bases from V and 0 from J, leaving 7 bases between them. The CDR3 totals 15 residues. Germline loops: CDR1 SGHKS, CDR2 YYEKEE (reference sequence). CDR3 nucleotides: TGTGCCAGCAGCTTGGAGGGGGGCTCCTACAATGAGCAGTTCTTC. This translates into CASSLEGGSYNEQFF.

The chain employs TRBV4-2 and TRBJ2-7; 9 positions agree with TRBD1. V shed 1 base and J 3 bases; nucleotides not matched to a gene: 4. The CDR3 totals 15 residues. Germline V gives CDR1 LGHNA, CDR2 YNFKEQ. In nucleotides, the CDR3 is TGTGCCAGCAGCCAAGGGGACAGGGAGGGCTACGAGCAGTACTTC. This gives the protein CASSQGDREGYEQYF.

The DNA for the CDR3 is TGTGCCAGCAGCTGCCCCCGCAGGGCGGGTACAGGCAATGAGCAGTTCTTC. Encoded protein: CASSCPRRAGTGNEQFF. The V call is TRBV11-2, the J call TRBJ2-1; D may match TRBD1 or TRBD2 (5 bases each). This CDR3 is 17 amino acids long. The V end lost 4 bases, the J end lost 6 bases, and 22 bases lay between the germline ends. Germline V gene lookup returns CDR1 SGHAT and CDR2 FQNNGV.

This clone was seen a few times. This chain links TRBV30 with TRBJ1-1; no clear D gene. The CDR3 runs 11 residues. The germline gives CDR1 GTSNPN, CDR2 SVGIG (reference sequence). V lost 6 bases and J 1 base, leaving 6 bases between the germline ends. DNA of the CDR3: TGTGCCTGCTCGCAGAACACTGAAGCTTTCTTT. It translates to CACSQNTEAFF. The full variable domain, completed using reference TRBV30 and TRBJ1-1, is SQTIHQWPATLVQPVGSPLSLECTVEGTSNPNLYWYRQAAGRGLQLLFYSVGIGQISSEVPQNLSASRPQDRQFILSSKKLLLSDSGFYLCACSQNTEAFFGQGTRLTVV.